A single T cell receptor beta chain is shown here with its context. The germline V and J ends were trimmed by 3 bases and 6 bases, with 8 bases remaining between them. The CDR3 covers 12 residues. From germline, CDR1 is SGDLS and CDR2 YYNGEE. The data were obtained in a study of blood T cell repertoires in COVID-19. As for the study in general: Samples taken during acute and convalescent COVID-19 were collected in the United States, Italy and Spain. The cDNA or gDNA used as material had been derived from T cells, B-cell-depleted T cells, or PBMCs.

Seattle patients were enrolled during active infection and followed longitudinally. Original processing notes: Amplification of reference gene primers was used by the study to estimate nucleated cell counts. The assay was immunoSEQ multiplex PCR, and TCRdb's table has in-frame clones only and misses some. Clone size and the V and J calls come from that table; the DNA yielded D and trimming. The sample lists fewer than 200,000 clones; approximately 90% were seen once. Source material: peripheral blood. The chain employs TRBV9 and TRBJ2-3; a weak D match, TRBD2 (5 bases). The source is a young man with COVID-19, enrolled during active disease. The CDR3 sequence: CASSGTGDTQYF. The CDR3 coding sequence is TGTGCCAGCAGCGGGACTGGGGATACGCAGTATTTT.